A single sample gave rise to the 20 T cell receptor beta chains below, sequenced in a study of blood T cell repertoires in COVID-19. Using immunoSEQ multiplex PCR, the repertoire was profiled, and TCRdb retains in-frame clones only, with some absent. The data hold 190,000 or so clones, with around 95% observed a single time. Specimen: peripheral blood. These receptors were collected from a young man with COVID-19, enrolled during active disease.

This clone was counted between two and nine times. The chain recombines TRBV30 with TRBJ1-5; no clear D gene. Per the germline V gene, CDR1 is GTSNPN and CDR2 is SVGIG (reference sequence). V was pared by 1 base and J by 7 bases, with 14 bases between. The CDR3 has 14 residues. The CDR3 is CAWSGGREGQPQHF. The CDR3 DNA is TGTGCCTGGAGTGGAGGGAGGGAAGGACAGCCCCAGCATTTT.

The chain employs TRBV2 and TRBJ1-4, with 8 bases matching TRBD1. The CDR3 runs to 15 residues. The V gene end was trimmed by 1 base and the J gene end by 6 bases; junction bases not matched to a gene: 4. The germline CDR1 and CDR2 sequences are SNHLY and FYNNEI. CDR3 DNA sequence: TGTGCCAGCAGTGAAGAAAGCAGGGGGCATGAAAAACTGTTTTTT. This gives the protein CASSEESRGHEKLFF.

The chain is built from TRBV4-1 and TRBJ2-3, with D perhaps matching TRBD1 (6 bases). Trimming pared 4 bases from V and 7 bases from J, leaving 15 bases between. The CDR3 runs to 14 residues. Germline-derived CDR1 and CDR2 are MGHRA and YSYEKL. As DNA, the CDR3 is TGCGCCAGCAGCCTGAATAGTCAGGGGAATACGCAGTATTTT. Its translation: CASSLNSQGNTQYF.

The rearrangement uses TRBV9 and TRBJ1-1; D unresolved. V lost 3 bases, J lost 1 base, and 13 bases lay in between. The germline CDR1 and CDR2 sequences are SGDLS and YYNGEE. The length of the CDR3 is 15 residues. This CDR3 reads CASSETELRNTEAFF. The CDR3 DNA follows: TGTGCCAGCAGCGAGACGGAGCTTCGGAACACTGAAGCTTTCTTT.

The rearrangement joins TRBV6-5 to TRBJ1-5; D call uncertain. Trimming removed 5 bases at V and 4 bases at J, with 9 bases between. This CDR3 has 13 amino acids. The germline gives CDR1 MNHEY, CDR2 SVGAGI. CDR3 bases: TGTGCCAGCAGTCTAGACCTAAATCAGCCCCAGCATTTT. Its translation: CASSLDLNQPQHF.

This chain uses TRBV5-1 with TRBJ2-6; D ambiguous. Deletions cut 0 bases from V and 2 bases from J, with 6 bases between. Per germline, CDR1 SGHRS and CDR2 YFSETQ. The CDR3 covers 15 residues. For the CDR3, the DNA is TGCGCCAGCAGCTTGGTGGAGACTGGGGCCAACGTCCTGACTTTC. Its protein is CASSLVETGANVLTF.

The V and J genes are TRBV6-1 and TRBJ2-7, with a weak D call TRBD1 (6 bases). This CDR3 has 16 residues. Germline CDR1 and CDR2: MNHNS and SASEGT. Trimming shortened V by 3 bases and J by 5 bases, and 20 bases separated the two germline ends. The CDR3 region is CASSDYAPGQFHEQYF. The CDR3 region has the DNA TGTGCCAGCAGTGACTATGCCCCTGGACAGTTCCACGAGCAGTACTTC.

The chain couples TRBV5-1 to TRBJ2-7, with 15 bases lining up with TRBD2. Germline CDR1 reads SGHRS; CDR2 reads YFSETQ. The CDR3 spans 16 residues. Trimming took 3 bases from V and 7 from J; bases not matched to a gene: 8. CDR3 in DNA: TGCGCCAGCAGCTGGGGACTAGCGGGGGGACTGGTTGAGCAGTACTTC. This sequence encodes CASSWGLAGGLVEQYF.

On this clone: An end of the junction differs from the germline gene, which may be a read error. The J gene is TRBJ2-1, the V gene TRBV6-2 or TRBV6-3; 10 bases match TRBD2. Looked up from germline, CDR1 is MNHEY and CDR2 is SVGEGT. This CDR3 has 15 amino acids. This chain's CDR3 is CASSLLRTSGNERFF. The CDR3, as DNA: TGTGCCAGCAGTCTCCTTAGGACTAGCGGTAATGAGCGGTTCTTC.

The rearrangement links TRBV9 to TRBJ2-1; D ambiguous. The CDR3 sequence is 13 residues long. V lost 1 base to trimming and J lost 8 bases, with 10 bases between them. The V gene's germline CDR1 is SGDLS and CDR2 YYNGEE. The CDR3 sequence is CASSVSQRHEQFF. The CDR3, as DNA: TGTGCCAGCAGCGTATCCCAGCGCCATGAGCAGTTCTTC. The entire variable domain, with the rest obtained from reference TRBV9 and TRBJ2-1, is as follows: DSGVTQTPKHLITATGQRVTLRCSPRSGDLSVYWYQQSLDQGLQFLIQYYNGEERAKGNILERFSAQQFPDLHSELNLSSLELGDSALYFCASSVSQRHEQFFGPGTRLTVL.

The rearrangement joins TRBV5-1 to TRBJ1-2, with D possibly matching TRBD1 (5 bases). There are 12 residues in the CDR3. The V end lost 4 bases, the J end lost 5 bases, and 9 bases lay between the germline ends. Looked up from germline, CDR1 is SGHRS and CDR2 is YFSETQ. The CDR3 region has the DNA TGCGCCAGCAGCGTAGACAGATATGGCTACACCTTC. It is translated as CASSVDRYGYTF.

This chain's CDR3 is CASSLTGGATGELFF. The DNA for the CDR3 is TGCGCCAGCAGCCTGACAGGGGGCGCCACCGGGGAGCTGTTTTTT. V is TRBV5-1 and J is TRBJ2-2; TRBD1 matches at 10 bases. The CDR3 has 15 amino acids. Trimming cost V 4 bases and J 4 bases; bases outside gene matches: 4. The germline CDR1 and CDR2 sequences are SGHRS and YFSETQ.

This chain connects TRBV10-1 to TRBJ2-7; tentatively, D is TRBD1 (6 bases). The CDR3 sequence is 14 residues long. The V gene lost 6 bases and the J gene lost 5 bases, with 17 bases spanning the gap. Germline values: CDR1 WNHNN, CDR2 SYGVQD (reference sequence). In DNA, the CDR3 is TGCGCCAGCAGCACGGGACAAGACCCCCACGAGCAGTACTTC. It is translated as CASSTGQDPHEQYF.

This chain joins TRBV4-2 and TRBJ2-1; D is possibly TRBD2 (6 bases). The germline V gene encodes CDR1 LGHNA and CDR2 YNFKEQ. V dropped 0 bases and J dropped 8 bases, with 17 bases sitting between them. The CDR3 has 16 amino acids. Here the CDR3 reads CASSQDGQGGRHEQFF. In nucleotides, the CDR3 is TGTGCCAGCAGCCAAGATGGGCAGGGAGGACGGCATGAGCAGTTCTTC.

The chain has TRBV28 and TRBJ1-6; maybe TRBD1 (5 bases). Per germline, CDR1 MDHEN and CDR2 SYDVKM. Between the trimmed V and J ends, which lost 7 bases and 5 bases, there was a span of 12 bases. The CDR3 is 14 residues long. The CDR3 DNA is TGTGCCAGCACCCAGGGCGTCAATAATTCACCCCTCCACTTT. This gives the protein CASTQGVNNSPLHF. Full variable domain (rest looked up from reference TRBV28 and TRBJ1-6): DVKVTQSSRYLVKRTGEKVFLECVQDMDHENMFWYRQDPGLGLRLIYFSYDVKMKEKGDIPEGYSVSREKKERFSLILESASTNQTSMYLCASTQGVNNSPLHFGNGTRLTVT.

The chain links TRBV21-1 to TRBJ1-5; the table calls TRBD1, which could not be checked here. TRBV21-1 is assigned pseudogene status. The CDR3 runs 19 residues. CDR3 coding DNA: TGTGCCAGCAGCAAAGAACCACCTAGGACAGCTTATAGCAATCAGCCCCAGCATTTT. Translating it yields CASSKEPPRTAYSNQPQHF.

V gene TRBV19 combines with J gene TRBJ1-6; D possibly corresponds to TRBD1 (5 bases). CDR1 and CDR2 (germline): LNHDA, SQIVND (reference sequence). V was trimmed by 5 bases and J by 6 bases, leaving 11 bases between them. This CDR3 spans 14 amino acids. The CDR3 is CASSWRGSNSPLHF. CDR3 sequence (DNA): TGTGCCAGTAGTTGGCGGGGGTCTAATTCACCCCTCCACTTT.

The chain combines TRBV27 with TRBJ2-6; 9 bases map to TRBD1. With V trimmed by 2 bases and J by 1 base, 9 bases remained unmatched. The CDR3 is 19 amino acids. From germline, CDR1 is MNHEY and CDR2 SMNVEV (reference sequence). DNA of the CDR3: TGTGCCAGCAGTTTAGTGGGACAGGGAACCCATTCTGGGGCCAACGTCCTGACTTTC. Amino acids: CASSLVGQGTHSGANVLTF.

The chain has TRBV24-1 and TRBJ2-1; TRBD2 might be the D (7 bases). Trimming shortened V by 4 bases and J by 1 base, and 13 bases separated the two germline ends. The length of the CDR3 is 16 residues. Germline V gene sequence: CDR1 KGHDR, CDR2 SFDVKD. CDR3 residues: CATSDSRGGSYNEQFF. CDR3 nucleotides: TGTGCCACCAGTGACTCAAGGGGGGGGTCCTACAATGAGCAGTTCTTC.

The chain uses TRBV11-2 and TRBJ2-3; D gene ambiguous. With 6 bases removed from V and 0 bases from J, the gap between germline ends came to 13 bases. The CDR3 loop spans 15 amino acids. Germline V gene data show CDR1 as SGHAT and CDR2 as FQNNGV. The CDR3 sequence is CASSRVEDSTDTQYF. The CDR3 DNA reads as TGTGCCAGCAGTCGAGTAGAGGATAGCACAGATACGCAGTATTTT.